This is a list of T cell receptor beta chains from one sample in a study of tumor-infiltrating lymphocytes in primary liver carcinoma. TCRdb ran MiXCR on the multiplex PCR reads and lists one entry per CDR3 protein. The sample holds fewer than 250,000 distinct CDR3 sequences, 70% to 90% seen once. Sequencing was done on a sample of tumor tissue from primary liver carcinoma. These receptors originate from a man aged 35-49 years with primary liver carcinoma and hepatitis B virus infection. Both conserved end residues are part of each CDR3. A D gene is named only where the DNA matches it firmly.

v_call d_call cdr3_aa
TRBV28 TRBD1 CISSHGTVGNSPLHF
TRBV5-4 NA CASLNRASGTSTDTQYF
TRBV29-1 NA CSVGDLPIWEQYF
TRBV6-2/TRBV6-3 NA CASNSGLALYNEQFF
TRBV4-3 NA CASNQFPPPADNEQFF
TRBV11-3 TRBD2 CASSFSGRRTDTQYF
TRBV5-1 TRBD2 CASSLAGASGTRQETQYF
TRBV6-5 NA CASLSLGSYEQFF
TRBV29-1 NA CNGAPGWAMNTDVFF
TRBV29-1 NA CSFAKGIGELFF
TRBV5-4 NA CASSSNLQGRGCNEQFF
TRBV5-4 NA CASSPRRQDRLNQPQHF
TRBV6-6 NA CAGTSQGTGANVLTF
TRBV25-1 NA CASSKGMGTAYEQYF
TRBV29-1 NA CSVEPRQEAEVLF
TRBV6-5 NA CSSSYSKDRPSYEQYF
TRBV4-1 NA CPSSQDPGNGSNTQYF
TRBV5-1 NA CASRRADEQFF
TRBV4-3 NA CANSQDFNTPDTQYF
TRBV29-1 TRBD2 CNVGGGGQETQYF
TRBV9 NA CASSAQTGAYGYTF
TRBV29-1 NA CSVGEAWDLFF
TRBV6-1 NA CANSETHDLGQYF
TRBV30 TRBD1 CAWSLTGTDGYTF
TRBV6-5 NA CASSYSAAWNTGAFF
TRBV11-1 TRBD2 CASRPIAGVYYNEQFF
TRBV29-1 NA CSGTTGQEIQYF
TRBV12-3/TRBV12-4 TRBD1 CAGSKGDRGTDTQYF
TRBV7-8 TRBD2 CASILAGENIQHF
TRBV12-5 NA CANEGTGPYEQYF
TRBV4-1 NA CANYPTVPLPNERFF
TRBV4-1 NA CASSQDSTGNSALHF
TRBV29-1 TRBD2 CSVEPSGTSGKYEQFF
TRBV4-3 NA CASSHDGTGFYNEQFF
TRBV5-4 NA CANSSTNGLTYEQYF
TRBV11-2 NA CTSSMGRDSGISLSGANVLTF
TRBV6-6 TRBD2 CASRSTSGQTPREAQYF
TRBV11-1 NA CTSSFGVMAKNILYF
TRBV11-1 NA CASRGNRYYEQYF
TRBV4-3 NA CASSQDRCGFHNEQLF
TRBV6-1 TRBD2 CANSEEGLAGGYEQHF
TRBV11-2 NA CASSLAAREFYKQYF
TRBV6-5 TRBD2 CASNPGLAGVDTQYF
TRBV5-6 NA CASSILGRGVQPQHF
TRBV11-2 TRBD2 CASSHTSGSDNEQFF
TRBV4-2 NA CASSQETRALTGANVLTF
TRBV29-1 NA CSVVMVEVEKLFF
TRBV12-3/TRBV12-4 TRBD2 CASSPMASGRWGELFF
TRBV6-6 TRBD2 CASSMIGTSGANTGKLFF
TRBV4-3 NA CASSQAQTVDNPPPHF